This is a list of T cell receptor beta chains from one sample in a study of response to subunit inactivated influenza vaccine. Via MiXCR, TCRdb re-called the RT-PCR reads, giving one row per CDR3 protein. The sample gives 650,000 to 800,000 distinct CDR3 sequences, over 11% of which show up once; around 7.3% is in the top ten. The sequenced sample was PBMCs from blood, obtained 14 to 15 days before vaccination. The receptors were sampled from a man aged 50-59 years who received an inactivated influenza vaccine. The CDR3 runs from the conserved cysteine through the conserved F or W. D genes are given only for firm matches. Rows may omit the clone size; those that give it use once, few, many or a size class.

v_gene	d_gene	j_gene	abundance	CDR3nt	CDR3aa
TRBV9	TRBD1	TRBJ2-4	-	TGTGCCAGCAGCGTCCTCGGGACAGGGGAAAACATTCAGTACTTC	CASSVLGTGENIQYF
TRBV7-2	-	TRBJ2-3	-	TGTGCCAGCAGCTTGGCGCTAATAAATACGCAGTATTTT	CASSLALINTQYF
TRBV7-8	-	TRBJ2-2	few	TGTGCCAGCAGCTTAGGTTACGATTCGGCGAACACCGGGGAGCTGTTTTTT	CASSLGYDSANTGELFF
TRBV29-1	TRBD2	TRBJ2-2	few	TGCAGCGCTGACGGGACTACGAACACCGGGGAGCTGTTTTTT	CSADGTTNTGELFF
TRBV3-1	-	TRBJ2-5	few	TGTGCCAGCAGCCAAGCGGGCCGGGGCAGGCGAGAGACCCAGTACTTC	CASSQAGRGRRETQYF
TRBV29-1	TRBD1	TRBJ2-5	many	TGCAGCGTGGACAGGCCGGGGGAGACCCAGTACTTC	CSVDRPGETQYF
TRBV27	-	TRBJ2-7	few	TGTGCCAGCAGGCGGATGCAGGGCGCCGAGCAGTACTTC	CASRRMQGAEQYF
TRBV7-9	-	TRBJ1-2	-	TGTGCCAGCAGCTTAGGGGATGTTAACTATGGCTACTCCTTC	CASSLGDVNYGYSF
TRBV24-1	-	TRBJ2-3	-	TGTGCCACCAGTCGCGGAAGACTAGCAGATACGCAGTATTTT	CATSRGRLADTQYF
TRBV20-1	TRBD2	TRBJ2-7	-	TGCAGTGCTAGAGGCCTCCTTCCCTCAGCGGGAGGGCCGTTCGAGCAGTACTTC	CSARGLLPSAGGPFEQYF
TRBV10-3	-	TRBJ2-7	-	TGTGCCATCAGTGAGTCCCAAACAGGGTCCAACGAGCAGTACTTC	CAISESQTGSNEQYF